This T cell receptor (beta chain) was documented in a study of patients and donors after allogeneic stem cell transplantation. TCRdb re-called the RT-PCR reads through MiXCR, storing one row per CDR3 protein. This table holds roughly 960,000 distinct CDR3 sequences, more than 15% found once. This CDR3 is 15 amino acids long. Germline CDR1 reads DFQATT; CDR2 reads SNEGSKA (reference sequence). Trimming removed 1 base at V and 2 bases at J, with 12 bases between. This clonotype was counted a few times. The chain couples TRBV20-1 to TRBJ2-1; D tentatively reads TRBD1 or TRBD2 (5 bases each). The receptor was derived from a human donor who was either an allogeneic HSCT recipient or a stem cell or donor lymphocyte infusion donor (not recorded which). It is not recorded whose cells these are; they may come from a transplant donor. Sequenced input: blood, either unsorted or a sorted T cell fraction (not recorded which). DNA of the CDR3: TGCAGTGCTAGAGGGGAGAGGGGCGCCTACAATGAGCAGTTCTTC. This encodes CSARGERGAYNEQFF.